A selection of T cell receptor beta chains follows, all from one sample in a study of blood T cells in healthy people across ages. MiXCR was run by TCRdb on the 5' RACE reads, yielding one entry per CDR3 protein. The sample consists of about 1.5 million distinct CDR3 sequences, around 42% of them appearing once. The sequencing sample was made of blood. The receptor source for this set is a woman aged 18-29 years in good health. The CDR3 runs from the conserved cysteine through the conserved F or W. The D gene is left open where the match is weak. Not every row has a clone size; where given, it reads once, few, many or a size class.

V gene	D gene	J gene	clone size	CDR3 protein	CDR3 DNA
TRBV20-1	TRBD2	TRBJ2-4	-	CSARGAGELAKNIQYF	TGCAGTGCTAGGGGAGCGGGGGAGCTAGCCAAAAACATTCAGTACTTC
TRBV20-1	TRBD1	TRBJ1-2	-	CSATLGTDPNYGYTF	TGCAGTGCTACACTCGGGACAGACCCTAACTATGGCTACACCTTC
TRBV12-3/TRBV12-4	-	TRBJ1-5	few	CASRVTNQPQHF	TGTGCCAGCAGGGTGACCAATCAGCCCCAGCATTTT
TRBV18	TRBD1	TRBJ1-5	-	CASSSTGEKNQPQHF	TGTGCCAGCTCATCGACAGGGGAGAAGAATCAGCCCCAGCATTTT
TRBV15	TRBD1	TRBJ2-7	few	CATSKDRGAYEQYF	TGTGCCACCAGCAAAGACAGGGGGGCCTACGAGCAGTACTTC
TRBV7-2	-	TRBJ1-4	few	CASSLRAQEKLFF	TGTGCCAGCAGCTTAAGGGCACAGGAAAAACTGTTTTTT
TRBV20-1	TRBD1	TRBJ1-2	many	CSARGTGDYGYTF	TGCAGTGCTAGAGGGACAGGGGACTATGGCTACACCTTC
TRBV5-1	TRBD1	TRBJ2-5	-	CASSMSSGQKETQYF	TGCGCCAGCAGCATGTCGTCGGGACAGAAAGAGACCCAGTACTTC
TRBV12-3/TRBV12-4	TRBD1	TRBJ2-3	few	CASTLGDRSDTQYF	TGTGCCAGCACCTTAGGGGACAGGTCAGATACGCAGTATTTT
TRBV5-1	-	TRBJ2-3	-	CASSFWGGDTSTDTQYF	TGCGCCAGCAGCTTTTGGGGGGGCGATACTAGCACAGATACGCAGTATTTT
TRBV5-1	-	TRBJ1-4	-	CASSFDSGRGEKLFF	TGCGCCAGCAGCTTTGACAGCGGGAGGGGGGAAAAACTGTTTTTT
TRBV6-2/TRBV6-3	TRBD2	TRBJ2-3	-	CASSYLVRGGTDTQYF	TGTGCCAGCAGTTACTTAGTTCGGGGGGGCACAGATACGCAGTATTTT
TRBV10-3	-	TRBJ2-7	-	CAISGGRDSYEQYF	TGTGCCATCAGTGGTGGCAGGGACTCCTACGAGCAGTACTTC
TRBV4-2	-	TRBJ2-3	few	CASSQANSGSTDTQYF	TGTGCCAGCAGCCAAGCAAATAGCGGAAGCACAGATACGCAGTATTTT
TRBV4-1	TRBD2	TRBJ2-3	-	CASSQDTGGVGTDTQYF	TGCGCCAGCAGCCAAGATACCGGGGGGGTTGGCACAGATACGCAGTATTTT
TRBV29-1	-	TRBJ2-1	many	CSVVGVAHEQFF	TGCAGCGTTGTTGGGGTAGCTCATGAGCAGTTCTTC
TRBV27	TRBD1	TRBJ2-1	few	CASSLTGRGFSYNEQFF	TGTGCCAGCAGTTTAACGGGCAGGGGGTTCTCCTACAATGAGCAGTTCTTC
TRBV5-1	TRBD1	TRBJ1-6	few	CASSLGQGPGSYNSPLHF	TGCGCCAGCAGCTTGGGACAGGGGCCGGGCTCCTATAATTCACCCCTCCACTTT
TRBV28	-	TRBJ2-7	-	CASSFLRQVSYEQYF	TGTGCCAGCAGTTTCCTACGACAGGTCTCCTACGAGCAGTACTTC
TRBV14	-	TRBJ2-3	few	CASSQIRGHTQYF	TGTGCCAGCAGCCAAATCCGGGGCCATACGCAGTATTTT
TRBV27	TRBD1	TRBJ2-7	-	CASSLRQGGAGSCEQYF	TGTGCCAGCAGTCTCCGACAGGGGGGAGCCGGCTCCTGCGAGCAGTACTTC
TRBV6-1	TRBD1	TRBJ1-2	few	CASSEEGAVSGYTF	TGTGCCAGCAGTGAGGAGGGGGCGGTTAGTGGCTACACCTTC
TRBV5-1	TRBD2	TRBJ2-1	few	CASSGTSFDEQFF	TGCGCCAGCAGCGGGACTAGTTTCGATGAGCAGTTCTTC
TRBV28	-	TRBJ1-5	-	CASSKKGSQPQHF	TGTGCCAGCAGCAAGAAGGGAAGCCAGCCCCAGCATTTT
TRBV7-8	TRBD2	TRBJ2-3	few	CASSLALAGPQDTQYF	TGTGCCAGCAGCTTAGCGTTAGCGGGGCCACAAGATACGCAGTATTTT
TRBV20-1	TRBD2	TRBJ2-3	many	CSAPGGGVDTQYF	TGCAGTGCTCCGGGGGGTGGTGTAGATACGCAGTATTTT